This TCR beta chain was captured by sequencing in a study of blood T cell repertoires in COVID-19. About the research overall: T cells, B-cell-depleted T cells, or PBMCs provided the cDNA or gDNA that served as material.

Profiling relied on immunoSEQ multiplex PCR, and the TCRdb table lists in-frame clones only, not all of them. Here the sample spans 150,000 to 200,000 clones, around nine tenths being singletons. The TCR was taken from a man aged 40-49 years with acute or convalescent COVID-19. The sample comprised peripheral blood.

The CDR3 protein is CASQLAGSYNEQFF. The DNA of the CDR3 is TGTGCCAGCCAACTAGCGGGGAGTTACAATGAGCAGTTCTTC. The J gene is TRBJ2-1, the V gene TRBV19, with TRBD2 identical over 10 bases. The V gene's germline CDR1 is LNHDA and CDR2 SQIVND (reference sequence). The V and J ends lost 9 bases and 4 bases, in that order; junction bases with no gene match: 6. The CDR3 sequence is 14 residues long.